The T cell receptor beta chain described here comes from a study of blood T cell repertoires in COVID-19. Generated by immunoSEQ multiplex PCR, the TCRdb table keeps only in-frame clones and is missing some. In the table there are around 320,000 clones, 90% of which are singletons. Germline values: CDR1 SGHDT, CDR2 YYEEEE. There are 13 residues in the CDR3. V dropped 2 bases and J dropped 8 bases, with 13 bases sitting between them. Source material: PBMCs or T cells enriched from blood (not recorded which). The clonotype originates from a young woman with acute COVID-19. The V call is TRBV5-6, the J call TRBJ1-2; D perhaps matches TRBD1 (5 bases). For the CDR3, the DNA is TGTGCCAGCAGCTTCCGGAGGGGCGGAGGCTACACCTTC. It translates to CASSFRRGGGYTF.